The clone carrying this T cell receptor (beta chain) was seen repeatedly, ten times or more. Germline assignment: CDR1 MDHEN and CDR2 SYDVKM. The V and J ends lost 6 bases and 4 bases respectively, with 6 bases between them. The CDR3 runs to 12 residues. From about 0.4 ug of RNA, a library with molecular barcoded alpha/delta and beta/gamma adaptors was made. A single record per CDR3 protein comes from TCRdb applying MiXCR to the reads. This table holds 75,000 to 90,000 distinct CDR3 sequences, approximately 13% found once. This entry belongs to a study of read filtering for tumor transcriptome and immune sequencing. At the level of the study: Mean patient age was approximately 66 years, range roughly 45 to 85; 17 male, more than 11 female. IR-seq gave about 4.05 to 11 million TCR reads per sample; RNA-seq gave about 80 to 1,300.

The TCR comes from a donor at least 40 years old with multiple myeloma. This chain uses TRBV28 with TRBJ2-2; D gene unclear. The material sequenced was a population of CD138-negative cells sorted from bone marrow. This CDR3 reads CASRGSTGELFF. The CDR3 region has the DNA TGTGCCAGCAGGGGGTCCACCGGGGAGCTGTTTTTT. Using reference TRBV28 and TRBJ2-2 for the parts outside the CDR3, the full variable domain is DVKVTQSSRYLVKRTGEKVFLECVQDMDHENMFWYRQDPGLGLRLIYFSYDVKMKEKGDIPEGYSVSREKKERFSLILESASTNQTSMYLCASRGSTGELFFGEGSRLTVL.